This TCR beta chain appears in the sequencing data of a study of PD-1 blockade in classical Hodgkin lymphoma. The CDR3 consists of 15 residues. The germline V gene encodes CDR1 MNHNY and CDR2 SVGAGI (reference sequence). The V end was cut by 10 bases, the J end by 3 bases, with 22 bases between. Each patient relapsed following autologous stem cell transplantation, and prior brentuximab vedotin exposure differed. The protocol was immunoSEQ multiplex PCR, while the TCRdb copy is restricted to in-frame clones and leaves out a portion. Of 12,000 to 15,000 clones in the sample, 86% were seen once. The material was peripheral blood mononuclear cells (PBMCs), obtained at baseline. This sequence joins TRBV6-6 and TRBJ2-7; no definite D call. The TCR was taken from a human donor with classical Hodgkin lymphoma. The CDR3 here is CATSSVLGQYYEQYF. In DNA form, the CDR3 reads TGTGCCACCTCTTCGGTTCTTGGGCAGTACTACGAGCAGTACTTC.